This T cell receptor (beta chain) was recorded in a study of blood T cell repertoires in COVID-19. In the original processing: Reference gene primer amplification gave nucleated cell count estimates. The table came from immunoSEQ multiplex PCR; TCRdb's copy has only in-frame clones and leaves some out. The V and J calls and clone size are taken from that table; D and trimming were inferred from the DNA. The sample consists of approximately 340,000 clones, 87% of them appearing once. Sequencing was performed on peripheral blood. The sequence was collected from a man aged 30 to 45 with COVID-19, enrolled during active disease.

CDR3 nucleotide sequence: TGTGCCAGCACGGACACCCCCGGTGACCCGGATGGCTACACCTTC. This encodes CASTDTPGDPDGYTF. The rearrangement links TRBV6-5 to TRBJ1-2, with TRBD1 as a possible D gene (5 bases). The CDR3 consists of 15 residues. Germline assignment: CDR1 MNHEY and CDR2 SVGAGI. V was clipped by 7 bases and J by 6 bases, with 21 bases between them.